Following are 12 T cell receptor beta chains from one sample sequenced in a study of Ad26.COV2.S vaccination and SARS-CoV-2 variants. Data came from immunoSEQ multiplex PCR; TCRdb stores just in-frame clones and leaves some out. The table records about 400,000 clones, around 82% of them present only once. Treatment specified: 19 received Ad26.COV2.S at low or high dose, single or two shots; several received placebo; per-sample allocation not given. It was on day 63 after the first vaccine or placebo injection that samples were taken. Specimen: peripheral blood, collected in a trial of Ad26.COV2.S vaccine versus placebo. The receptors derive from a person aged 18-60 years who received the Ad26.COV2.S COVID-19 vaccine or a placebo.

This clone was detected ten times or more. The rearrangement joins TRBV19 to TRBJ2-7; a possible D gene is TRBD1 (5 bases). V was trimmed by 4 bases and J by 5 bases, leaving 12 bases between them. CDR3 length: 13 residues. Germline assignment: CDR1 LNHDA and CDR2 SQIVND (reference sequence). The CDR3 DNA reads TGTGCCAGTAGTACCCATGGACACCACGAGCAGTACTTC. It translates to CASSTHGHHEQYF.

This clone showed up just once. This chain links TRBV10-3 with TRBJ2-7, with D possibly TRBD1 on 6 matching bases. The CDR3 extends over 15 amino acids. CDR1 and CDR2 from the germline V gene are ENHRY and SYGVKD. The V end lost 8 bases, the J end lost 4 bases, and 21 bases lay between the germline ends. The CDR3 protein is CAICSVGQIIYEQYF. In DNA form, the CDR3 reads TGTGCCATCTGTTCTGTTGGACAGATCATTTACGAGCAGTACTTC.

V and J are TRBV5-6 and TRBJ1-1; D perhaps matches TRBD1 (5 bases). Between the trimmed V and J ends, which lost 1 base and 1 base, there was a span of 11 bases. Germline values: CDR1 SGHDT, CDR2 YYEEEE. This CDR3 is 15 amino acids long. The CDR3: CASSLYGGRNTEAFF. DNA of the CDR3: TGTGCCAGCAGCTTGTATGGGGGTAGGAACACTGAAGCTTTCTTT.

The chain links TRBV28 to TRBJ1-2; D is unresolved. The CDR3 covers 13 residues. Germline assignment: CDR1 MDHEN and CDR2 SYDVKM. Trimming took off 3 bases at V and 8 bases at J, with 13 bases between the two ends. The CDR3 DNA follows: TGTGCCAGCAGTTTTTTCCCGCGAAGGGGCTACACCTTC. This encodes CASSFFPRRGYTF.

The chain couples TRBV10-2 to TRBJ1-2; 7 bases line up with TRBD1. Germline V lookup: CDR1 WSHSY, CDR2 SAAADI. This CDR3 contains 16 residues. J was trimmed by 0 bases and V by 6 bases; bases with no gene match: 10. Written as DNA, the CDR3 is TGCGCCAGCAGCGATTCGGGGACAGTTTCTAACTATGGCTACACCTTC. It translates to CASSDSGTVSNYGYTF.

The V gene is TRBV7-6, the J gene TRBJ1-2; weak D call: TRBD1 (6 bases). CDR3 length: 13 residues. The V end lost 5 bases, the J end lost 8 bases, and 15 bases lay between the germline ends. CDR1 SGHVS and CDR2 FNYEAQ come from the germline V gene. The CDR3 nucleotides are TGTGCCAGCAGCCCACAGGGTAAGGGAGGCTACACCTTC. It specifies CASSPQGKGGYTF.

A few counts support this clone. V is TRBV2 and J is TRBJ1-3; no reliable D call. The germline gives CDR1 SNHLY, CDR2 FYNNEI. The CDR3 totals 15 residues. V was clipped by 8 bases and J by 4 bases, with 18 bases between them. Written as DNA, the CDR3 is TGTGCCAGCCCCAAGCGCGTTCTGGGAGGAAACACCATATATTTT. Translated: CASPKRVLGGNTIYF.

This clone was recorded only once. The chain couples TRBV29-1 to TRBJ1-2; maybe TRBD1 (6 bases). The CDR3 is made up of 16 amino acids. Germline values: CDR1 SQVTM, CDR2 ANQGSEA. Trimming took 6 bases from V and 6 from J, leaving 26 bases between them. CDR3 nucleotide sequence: TGCAGCGTGGATGGGGCAGGGGTGGGTGAATTGGATGGCTACACCTTC. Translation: CSVDGAGVGELDGYTF. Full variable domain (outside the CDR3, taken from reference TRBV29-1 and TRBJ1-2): SAVISQKPSRDICQRGTSLTIQCQVDSQVTMMFWYRQQPGQSLTLIATANQGSEATYESGFVIDKFPISRPNLTFSTLTVSNMSPEDSSIYLCSVDGAGVGELDGYTFGSGTRLTVV.

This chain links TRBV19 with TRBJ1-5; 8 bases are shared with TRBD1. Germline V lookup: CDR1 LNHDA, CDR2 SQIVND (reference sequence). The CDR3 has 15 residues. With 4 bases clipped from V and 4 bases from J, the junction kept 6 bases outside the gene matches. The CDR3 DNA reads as TGTGCCAGTAGTAGGGCAGGGGGCTCGAATCAGCCCCAGCATTTT. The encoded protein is CASSRAGGSNQPQHF.

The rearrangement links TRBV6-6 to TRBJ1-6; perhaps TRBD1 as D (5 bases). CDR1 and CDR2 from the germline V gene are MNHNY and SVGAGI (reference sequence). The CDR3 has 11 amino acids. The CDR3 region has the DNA TGTGCTTCGTGGGGGGATTCACCCCTCCACTTT. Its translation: CASWGDSPLHF.

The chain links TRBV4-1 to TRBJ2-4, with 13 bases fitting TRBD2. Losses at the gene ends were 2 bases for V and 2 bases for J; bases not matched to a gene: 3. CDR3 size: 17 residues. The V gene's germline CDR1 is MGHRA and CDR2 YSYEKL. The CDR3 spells CASSQPLAGGTKNIQYF. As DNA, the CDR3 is TGCGCCAGCAGCCAACCACTAGCGGGAGGGACCAAAAACATTCAGTACTTC.

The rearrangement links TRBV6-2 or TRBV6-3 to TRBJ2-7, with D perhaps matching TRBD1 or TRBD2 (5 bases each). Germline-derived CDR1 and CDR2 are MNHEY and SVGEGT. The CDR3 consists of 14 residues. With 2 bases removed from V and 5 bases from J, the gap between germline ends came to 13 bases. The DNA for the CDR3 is TGTGCCAGCAGTTACGGGGGATTTCCCGACGAGCAGTACTTC. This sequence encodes CASSYGGFPDEQYF.